The 17 T cell receptor beta chains below come from one sample, sequenced in a study of T cell responses to AZD1222 COVID-19 vaccine. The data were produced by immunoSEQ multiplex PCR, yet TCRdb's version contains in-frame clones alone and is incomplete. The profile shows 140,000 or so clones, around 88% of them singletons. The input for sequencing was peripheral blood, taken on day 0 of AZD1222 vaccination. The receptors come from an adult in good health.

The rearrangement joins TRBV7-8 to TRBJ2-7, with D possibly being TRBD1 (6 bases). Trimming left V 5 bases short and J 0 bases short, with 11 bases between. CDR1 and CDR2 from the germline V gene are SGHVS and FQNEAQ. The CDR3 loop spans 14 amino acids. CDR3 bases: TGTGCCAGCAGCACTCGGGACAACTCCTACGAGCAGTACTTC. The encoded protein is CASSTRDNSYEQYF.

This chain connects TRBV7-8 to TRBJ2-5, with 7 bases that match TRBD2. CDR3 size: 15 residues. Germline loops: CDR1 SGHVS, CDR2 FQNEAQ. Trimming took 0 bases from V and 5 from J; bases not matched to a gene: 6. CDR3 coding DNA: TGTGCCAGCAGCTTAGCGGGAGGGATAGGGGAGACCCAGTACTTC. This codes for CASSLAGGIGETQYF. The complete variable domain, with remaining parts taken from reference TRBV7-8 and TRBJ2-5, reads GAGVSQSPRYKVAKRGQDVALRCDPISGHVSLFWYQQALGQGPEFLTYFQNEAQLDKSGLPSDRFFAERPEGSVSTLKIQRTQQEDSAVYLCASSLAGGIGETQYFGPGTRLLVL.

The genes are TRBV11-3 and TRBJ2-7; 9 bases are a match to TRBD2. The CDR3 covers 13 residues. The germline V gene has CDR1 SGHNT and CDR2 YENEEA. J lost 6 bases, V lost 6 bases, and 6 bases had no gene match. CDR3 coding DNA: TGTGCCAGCAGGGGTAGCGGGAGTACCGAGCAGTACTTC. This codes for CASRGSGSTEQYF.

The rearrangement links TRBV7-2 to TRBJ2-1; D unresolved. Germline CDR1 reads SGHTA; CDR2 reads FQGNSA. The CDR3 length is 17 residues. V gave up 5 bases and J gave up 0 bases, with 17 bases separating them. The CDR3 region has the DNA TGTGCCAGCAGCCTCCACGGAGTTAGGAGCTCCTACAATGAGCAGTTCTTC. Translating gives CASSLHGVRSSYNEQFF.

The CDR3 sequence is CASSPSLRTGGPDTQYF. The CDR3 bases are TGTGCCAGCAGCCCTAGTCTGCGGACAGGGGGCCCAGATACGCAGTATTTT. The gene calls are TRBV7-6 and TRBJ2-3, with 11 nucleotides matching TRBD1. The CDR3 sequence is 17 residues long. Trimming cost V 5 bases and J 4 bases; bases outside gene matches: 11. Germline V gene lookup returns CDR1 SGHVS and CDR2 FNYEAQ.

This clone was counted between two and nine times. This rearrangement joins TRBV5-4 to TRBJ2-5, with TRBD2 matching 13 bases. The CDR3 is made up of 16 amino acids. V lost 1 base to trimming and J lost 5 bases; unmatched junction nucleotides: 5. Per germline, CDR1 SGHNT and CDR2 YYREEE (reference sequence). This CDR3 is CASSLWTSGSGETQYF. The CDR3 DNA reads TGTGCCAGCAGCTTGTGGACTAGCGGGAGTGGGGAGACCCAGTACTTC.

The CDR3 DNA follows: TGTGCCAGCAGCCGGAACTATGGCTACACCTTC. Translation gives CASSRNYGYTF. The V call is TRBV7-2, the J call TRBJ1-2; D is unclear. Trimming shortened V by 5 bases and J by 2 bases, and 3 bases separated the two germline ends. The length of the CDR3 is 11 residues. Germline CDR1 is SGHTA and CDR2 is FQGNSA.

The J gene is TRBJ1-2, the V gene TRBV28; D is unresolved. Germline V lookup: CDR1 MDHEN, CDR2 SYDVKM. The CDR3 runs 15 residues. V lost 6 bases, J lost 4 bases, and 18 bases lay in between. CDR3 loop: CASSPHTLPSYGYTF. The CDR3 bases are TGTGCCAGCAGCCCGCACACCCTTCCTTCCTATGGCTACACCTTC.

This clone was detected only once. The chain carries TRBV18 and TRBJ1-5; D ambiguous. V was clipped by 2 bases and J by 5 bases, with 7 bases between them. Per germline, CDR1 KGHSH and CDR2 LQKENI. This CDR3 region has 13 residues. The CDR3 coding sequence is TGTGCCAGCTCACCAAATTTAGATCAGCCCCAGCATTTT. Translation: CASSPNLDQPQHF.

The chain is built from TRBV2 and TRBJ2-7; the D is unclear. V lost 7 bases, J lost 0 bases, and 7 bases lay in between. CDR3 size: 12 residues. Germline CDR1 SNHLY, CDR2 FYNNEI. CDR3 nucleotide sequence: TGTGCCAGCAAGGCGCTCTCCTACGAGCAGTACTTC. This encodes CASKALSYEQYF. The entire variable domain, with the rest obtained from reference TRBV2 and TRBJ2-7, is as follows: EPEVTQTPSHQVTQMGQEVILRCVPISNHLYFYWYRQILGQKVEFLVSFYNNEISEKSEIFDDQFSVERPDGSNFTLKIRSTKLEDSAMYFCASKALSYEQYFGPGTRLTVT.

This chain connects TRBV19 to TRBJ1-5; D gene unclear. The CDR3 contains 16 residues. Trimming shortened V by 6 bases and J by 7 bases, and 22 bases separated the two germline ends. Germline values: CDR1 LNHDA, CDR2 SQIVND (reference sequence). The CDR3 nucleotides read TGTGCCAGTAGCAGCATCCGGGTCGTAAAGGAGCAGCCCCAGCATTTT. Its translation: CASSSIRVVKEQPQHF.

The chain links TRBV5-1 to TRBJ1-1; TRBD1 might be the D (5 bases). CDR3 size: 15 residues. Trimming pared 1 base from V and 0 bases from J, leaving 10 bases between. Germline loops: CDR1 SGHRS, CDR2 YFSETQ. The DNA for the CDR3 is TGCGCCAGCAGCTTGACAGGTGTGATGAACACTGAAGCTTTCTTT. Translated, it gives CASSLTGVMNTEAFF.

The rearrangement joins TRBV5-1 to TRBJ2-2; D may be TRBD2 (6 bases). CDR1 and CDR2 from the germline V gene are SGHRS and YFSETQ. This CDR3 contains 14 residues. V was cut by 3 bases and J by 5 bases, with 11 bases left in between. The CDR3 sequence: CASSWSSGTGELFF. The DNA of the CDR3 is TGCGCCAGCAGCTGGTCCAGCGGGACCGGGGAGCTGTTTTTT.

This clone was seen more than once but under ten times. The chain carries TRBV5-1 and TRBJ2-7, with 7 bases identical to TRBD1. The germline CDR1 and CDR2 sequences are SGHRS and YFSETQ. V shed 1 base, J shed 3 bases, and the junction held 7 bases outside the gene matches. This CDR3 comprises 15 residues. CDR3 DNA sequence: TGCGCCAGCAGCTTGATGCAGGGGGTAGACTACGAGCAGTACTTC. The encoded protein is CASSLMQGVDYEQYF. Full variable domain (remainder filled in from reference TRBV5-1 and TRBJ2-7): KAGVTQTPRYLIKTRGQQVTLSCSPISGHRSVSWYQQTPGQGLQFLFEYFSETQRNKGNFPGRFSGRQFSNSRSEMNVSTLELGDSALYLCASSLMQGVDYEQYFGPGTRLTVT.

This clone was counted a few times. The V and J genes are TRBV19 and TRBJ2-3; 11 bases align to TRBD1. CDR3 length: 14 residues. Trimming cost V 5 bases and J 6 bases; bases outside gene matches: 4. The germline V gene has CDR1 LNHDA and CDR2 SQIVND (reference sequence). CDR3 sequence (DNA): TGTGCCAGTAGTCTGGACAGGGGGCGTGATACGCAGTATTTT. Amino acids: CASSLDRGRDTQYF.

The chain joins TRBV4-3 to TRBJ2-7; D not certain. Looked up from germline, CDR1 is LGHNA and CDR2 is YSLEER. V lost 1 base and J 1 base, leaving 5 bases between the germline ends. The CDR3 spans 13 residues. CDR3 loop: CASSQAFSYEQYF. In nucleotides, the CDR3 is TGCGCCAGCAGCCAAGCTTTTTCCTACGAGCAGTACTTC.

The rearrangement joins TRBV6-2 or TRBV6-3 to TRBJ1-2, with D perhaps TRBD1 (5 bases). The CDR3 runs 15 residues. V lost 4 bases and J lost 4, with 16 bases in between. The germline V gene encodes CDR1 MNHEY and CDR2 SVGEGT. The CDR3 sequence is CASSFSEVGAYGYTF. DNA of the CDR3: TGTGCCAGCAGTTTTTCGGAAGTAGGGGCCTATGGCTACACCTTC.